Following are 9 T cell receptor beta chains from one sample sequenced in a study of blood T cells in healthy people across ages. Alongside a J-beta primer mix, a sample-barcoded 5' primer served in a second PCR lasting about 6 to 11 cycles. TCRdb reprocessed the 5' RACE reads via MiXCR and lists one record per CDR3 protein. The sample has 700,000 to 950,000 distinct CDR3 sequences; 58% are singletons. Sequencing used blood. Receptors originate from a man aged 30 to 39 in good health.

CDR3 in amino acids: CASSAIQGAQPQHF. In DNA form, the CDR3 reads TGTGCCAGCAGTGCGATACAGGGGGCCCAGCCCCAGCATTTT. The gene calls are TRBV6-1 and TRBJ1-5, with 9 bases fitting TRBD1. Unmatched junction bases numbered 5, after V lost 4 bases and J lost 7 bases. This CDR3 has 14 residues. CDR1 is MNHNS, CDR2 SASEGT, per germline.

The chain uses TRBV12-3 or TRBV12-4 and TRBJ2-5, with 9 bases lining up with TRBD1. This CDR3 is 17 amino acids long. V was pared by 0 bases and J by 1 base, with 6 bases of the junction left unmatched. The CDR3 DNA sequence: TGTGCCAGCAGTTTAGCCTTCGGACAGGGGCTCCAAGAGACCCAGTACTTC. This encodes CASSLAFGQGLQETQYF.

This chain uses TRBV20-1 with TRBJ2-7; perhaps TRBD2 as D (6 bases). Per germline, CDR1 DFQATT and CDR2 SNEGSKA (reference sequence). Trimming shortened V by 2 bases and J by 0 bases, and 14 bases separated the two germline ends. This CDR3 has 15 amino acids. The CDR3 DNA follows: TGCAGTGCTAGACCCTGGGGGAGGAGCTCCTACGAGCAGTACTTC. It encodes CSARPWGRSSYEQYF.

The V call is TRBV12-3 or TRBV12-4, the J call TRBJ2-7, with 9 bases fitting TRBD2. The CDR3 consists of 17 residues. V shed 6 bases, J shed 7 bases, and the junction held 19 bases outside the gene matches. The CDR3 nucleotides are TGTGCCAGCAGCCCCCGGGGTGAGCGGGAGGATCACAAGGAGCAGTACTTC. Protein sequence: CASSPRGEREDHKEQYF.

This clonotype was recorded once. V is TRBV6-1 and J is TRBJ1-2; 9 bases align to TRBD1. This CDR3 has 15 residues. Germline V CDR1 and CDR2: MNHNS, SASEGT. Losses at the gene ends were 8 bases for V and 8 bases for J; bases not matched to a gene: 15. CDR3 sequence (DNA): TGTGCCAGCCAGAACCGGGACAGGGAATGGAGAGGCTACACCTTC. It codes for CASQNRDREWRGYTF.

This chain uses TRBV12-3 or TRBV12-4 with TRBJ2-3; tentative D call: TRBD2 (7 bases). Trimming pared 9 bases from V and 1 base from J, leaving 17 bases between. CDR3 size: 15 residues. The CDR3, as DNA: TGTGCCAGTTCGACGGGGGGCCCCGGCACAGATACGCAGTATTTT. Encoded protein: CASSTGGPGTDTQYF.

V usage is TRBV29-1 and J usage is TRBJ2-5; 7 bases align to TRBD2. The V gene end was trimmed by 7 bases and the J gene end by 1 base; junction bases not matched to a gene: 3. Germline values: CDR1 SQVTM, CDR2 ANQGSEA. CDR3 length equals 12 residues. The CDR3 reads CSGRGIQETQYF. The CDR3 coding sequence is TGCAGCGGGCGGGGGATCCAAGAGACCCAGTACTTC. Looking up the rest from reference TRBV29-1 and TRBJ2-5 gives the full variable domain: SAVISQKPSRDICQRGTSLTIQCQVDSQVTMMFWYRQQPGQSLTLIATANQGSEATYESGFVIDKFPISRPNLTFSTLTVSNMSPEDSSIYLCSGRGIQETQYFGPGTRLLVL.

The rearrangement links TRBV3-1 to TRBJ2-1; unclear D gene. The germline V gene encodes CDR1 LGHDT and CDR2 YNNKEL (reference sequence). The V and J ends lost 3 bases and 0 bases respectively, with 12 bases between them. CDR3 length equals 16 residues. Here the CDR3 reads CASSHESGSSYNEQFF. CDR3 sequence (DNA): TGTGCCAGCAGCCATGAGTCGGGCAGCTCCTACAATGAGCAGTTCTTC.

This clonotype came up many times. The chain joins TRBV7-9 to TRBJ2-1; possible D gene TRBD2, 6 bases. V shed 1 base and J shed 9 bases, with 13 bases lying between them. This CDR3 comprises 14 residues. The germline V gene has CDR1 SEHNR and CDR2 FQNEAQ (reference sequence). The CDR3 sequence is CASSLGGGTTEQFF. The DNA of the CDR3 is TGTGCCAGCAGCTTAGGGGGAGGAACGACTGAGCAGTTCTTC.